This TCR beta chain was found in a study of blood T cells in healthy people across ages. Study results and caveats: Diversity was higher, and naive CD4+ cells more numerous, in long-lived donors than in aged donors.

Healthy Russian Caucasian donors spanned ages about 6 to 100 years. Roughly 10 milliliters of peripheral blood were drawn from each donor. Germline-derived CDR1 and CDR2 are SGHRS and YFSETQ. V lost 4 bases, J lost 6 bases, and 6 bases stayed unmatched. CDR3 size: 15 residues. A word on this clonotype: Antigen: not known.

Sample-barcoded 5' priming and a J-beta primer mix drove a second PCR of 7 to 11 cycles. Each cDNA molecule received a tag from a template-switch adaptor that had 12 random nucleotides. One entry per CDR3 protein, called by TCRdb with MiXCR from the 5' RACE reads. The profile shows roughly 730,000 distinct CDR3 sequences, approximately 53% of them singletons. The receptor's source is a man in his forties in good health. The J gene is TRBJ2-7, the V gene TRBV5-1; 14 bases match TRBD2. The source material was blood. The CDR3 is CASSQGLAGVGEQYF. The CDR3 nucleotides are TGCGCCAGCAGCCAGGGACTAGCGGGAGTCGGCGAGCAGTACTTC.